Detailed here is one T cell receptor beta chain. Its specificity is unknown. The V end lost 10 bases, the J end lost 7 bases, and 17 bases lay between the germline ends. Germline loops: CDR1 MDHEN, CDR2 SYDVKM. CDR3 length equals 12 residues. Random hexamers served to reverse transcribe roughly 0.45 to 1 ug RNA. The CDR3 of TCR beta was amplified by immunoSEQ multiplex PCR across 54 Vbeta and 13 Jbeta. TCRdb processed the immunoSEQ multiplex PCR reads anew with MiXCR; each CDR3 protein has one entry. The sample has around 80,000 distinct CDR3 sequences; 94% are singletons. These data belong to a study of CD8 T cells in Susac syndrome. Study-wide results and limits: Total CD8+ repertoires held approximately 15 Susac-specific public clones, while CD8+ TEMRA repertoires held five.

The chain employs TRBV28 and TRBJ2-7, with D possibly being TRBD2 (6 bases). The TCR comes from a human donor with Susac syndrome. Material for sequencing was CD8+ T cells from PBMCs. The CDR3 reads CATGTEVWEQYF. The DNA for the CDR3 is TGTGCCACCGGGACTGAAGTCTGGGAGCAGTACTTC.